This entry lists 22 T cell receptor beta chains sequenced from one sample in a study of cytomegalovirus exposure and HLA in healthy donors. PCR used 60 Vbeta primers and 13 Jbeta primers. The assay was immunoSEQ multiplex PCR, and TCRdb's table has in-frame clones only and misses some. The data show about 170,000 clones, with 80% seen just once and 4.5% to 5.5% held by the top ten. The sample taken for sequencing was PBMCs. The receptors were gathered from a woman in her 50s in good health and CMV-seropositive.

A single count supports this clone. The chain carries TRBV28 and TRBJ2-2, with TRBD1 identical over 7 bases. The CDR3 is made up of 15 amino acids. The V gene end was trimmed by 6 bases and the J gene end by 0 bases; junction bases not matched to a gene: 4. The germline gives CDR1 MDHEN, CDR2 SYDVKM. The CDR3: CASSWDRPNTGELFF. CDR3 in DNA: TGTGCCAGCAGCTGGGACAGACCGAACACCGGGGAGCTGTTTTTT.

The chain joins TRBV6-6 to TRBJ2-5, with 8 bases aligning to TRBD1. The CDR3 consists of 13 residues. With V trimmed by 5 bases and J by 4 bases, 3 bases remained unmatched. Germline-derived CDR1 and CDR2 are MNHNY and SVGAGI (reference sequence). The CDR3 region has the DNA TGTGCCAGCAGTCTACAGGGGGGAGAGACCCAGTACTTC. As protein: CASSLQGGETQYF.

The CDR3 is CASTPAGENYEQYF. The CDR3, as DNA: TGTGCCAGCACCCCAGCGGGGGAGAACTACGAGCAGTACTTC. V and J are TRBV25-1 and TRBJ2-7; 8 bases line up with TRBD2. Germline V gene lookup returns CDR1 MGHDK and CDR2 SYGVNS. This CDR3 region has 14 residues. The J segment lost 3 bases and the V segment lost 7 bases, leaving 8 bases of the junction unmatched.

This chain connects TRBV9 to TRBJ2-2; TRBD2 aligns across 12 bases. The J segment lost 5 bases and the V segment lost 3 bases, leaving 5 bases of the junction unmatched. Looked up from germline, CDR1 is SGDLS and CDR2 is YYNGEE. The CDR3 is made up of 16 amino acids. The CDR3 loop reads CASSEQTSGSTGELFF. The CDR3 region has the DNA TGTGCCAGCAGCGAGCAGACTAGCGGGAGTACCGGGGAGCTGTTTTTT.

In DNA form, the CDR3 reads TGTGCCAGCAGTTATCAATTTGGAGAGTCCTACGAGCAGTACTTC. It codes for CASSYQFGESYEQYF. The rearrangement links TRBV6-5 to TRBJ2-7; unclear D gene. V was cut by 3 bases and J by 1 base, with 13 bases left in between. The germline gives CDR1 MNHEY, CDR2 SVGAGI. CDR3 length: 15 residues.

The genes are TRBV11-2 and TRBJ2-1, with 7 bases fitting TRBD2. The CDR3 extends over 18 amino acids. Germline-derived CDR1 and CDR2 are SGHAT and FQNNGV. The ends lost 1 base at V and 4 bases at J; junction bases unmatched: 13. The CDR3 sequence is CASSLGDGSMRGYNEQFF. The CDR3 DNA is TGTGCCAGCAGCTTAGGGGACGGGTCCATGCGGGGGTACAATGAGCAGTTCTTC.

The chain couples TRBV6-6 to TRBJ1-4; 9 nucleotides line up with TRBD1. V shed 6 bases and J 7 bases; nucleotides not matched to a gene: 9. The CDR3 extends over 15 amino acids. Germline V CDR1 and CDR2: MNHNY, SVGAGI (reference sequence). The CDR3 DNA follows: TGTGCCAGCAGACTAACCGGGACAGGGATTGAAAAACTGTTTTTT. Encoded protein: CASRLTGTGIEKLFF.

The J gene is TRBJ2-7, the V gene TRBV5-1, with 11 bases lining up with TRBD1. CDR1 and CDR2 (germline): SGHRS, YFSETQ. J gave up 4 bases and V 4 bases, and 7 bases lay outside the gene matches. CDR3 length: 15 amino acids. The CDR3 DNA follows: TGCGCCAGCAGCACGGACAGGGGGCAGAGGTACGAGCAGTACTTC. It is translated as CASSTDRGQRYEQYF.

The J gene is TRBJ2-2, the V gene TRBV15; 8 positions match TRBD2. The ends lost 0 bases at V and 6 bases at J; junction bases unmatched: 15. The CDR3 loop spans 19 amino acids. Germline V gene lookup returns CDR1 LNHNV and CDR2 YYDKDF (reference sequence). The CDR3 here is CATSREESGSLLRAGELFF. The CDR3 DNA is TGTGCCACCAGCAGAGAAGAGAGCGGGAGCCTCTTAAGGGCCGGGGAGCTGTTTTTT.

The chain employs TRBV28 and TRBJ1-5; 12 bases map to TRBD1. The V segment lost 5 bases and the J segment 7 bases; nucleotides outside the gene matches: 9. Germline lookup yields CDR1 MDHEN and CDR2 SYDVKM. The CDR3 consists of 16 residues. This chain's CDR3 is CASSPAGTGGWQPQHF. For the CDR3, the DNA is TGTGCCAGCAGTCCCGCCGGGACAGGGGGCTGGCAGCCCCAGCATTTT.

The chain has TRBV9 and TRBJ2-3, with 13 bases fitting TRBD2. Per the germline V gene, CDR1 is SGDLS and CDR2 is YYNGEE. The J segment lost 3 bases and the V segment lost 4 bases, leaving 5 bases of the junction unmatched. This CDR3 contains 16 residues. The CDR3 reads CASSSRLAGGTDTQYF. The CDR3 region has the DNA TGTGCCAGCAGCTCCCGACTAGCGGGGGGAACAGATACGCAGTATTTT.

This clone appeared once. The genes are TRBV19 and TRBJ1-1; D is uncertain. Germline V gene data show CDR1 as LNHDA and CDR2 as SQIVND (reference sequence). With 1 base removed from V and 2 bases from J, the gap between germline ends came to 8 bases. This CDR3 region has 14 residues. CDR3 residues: CASSIAVYNTEAFF. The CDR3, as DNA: TGTGCCAGTAGTATAGCAGTATATAACACTGAAGCTTTCTTT.

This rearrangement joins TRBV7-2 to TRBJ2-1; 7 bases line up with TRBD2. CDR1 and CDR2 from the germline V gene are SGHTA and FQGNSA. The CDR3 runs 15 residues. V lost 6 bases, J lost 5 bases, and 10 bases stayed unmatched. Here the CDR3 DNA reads TGTGCCAGCAGGTCTTCAGCGGGGACTCACAATGAGCAGTTCTTC. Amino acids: CASRSSAGTHNEQFF.

The chain's CDR3 is CASSPNLPNQPQHF. Written as DNA, the CDR3 is TGTGCCAGTAGTCCCAACCTACCCAATCAGCCCCAGCATTTT. The chain combines TRBV19 with TRBJ1-5; D is unresolved. This CDR3 has 14 amino acids. Germline assignment: CDR1 LNHDA and CDR2 SQIVND (reference sequence). Trimming pared 5 bases from V and 3 bases from J, leaving 11 bases between.

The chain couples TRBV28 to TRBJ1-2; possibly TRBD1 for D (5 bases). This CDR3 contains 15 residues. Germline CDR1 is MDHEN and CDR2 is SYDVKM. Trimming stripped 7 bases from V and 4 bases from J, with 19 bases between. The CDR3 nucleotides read TGTGCCAGCATTAAGATCAGGGAACCCCCCTATGGCTACACCTTC. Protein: CASIKIREPPYGYTF.

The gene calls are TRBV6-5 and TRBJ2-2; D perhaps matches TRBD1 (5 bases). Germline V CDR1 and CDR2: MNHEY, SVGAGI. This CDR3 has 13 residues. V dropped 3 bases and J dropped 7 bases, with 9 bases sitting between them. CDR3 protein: CASSYVGDGELFF. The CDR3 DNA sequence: TGTGCCAGCAGTTATGTAGGGGACGGGGAGCTGTTTTTT.

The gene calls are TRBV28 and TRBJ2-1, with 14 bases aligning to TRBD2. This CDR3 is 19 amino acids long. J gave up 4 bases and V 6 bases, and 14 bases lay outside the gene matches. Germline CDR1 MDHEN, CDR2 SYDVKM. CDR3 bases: TGTGCCAGCAGGATCCAGTCCGGGACTAGCGGGAGCTTGTACAATGAGCAGTTCTTC. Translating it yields CASRIQSGTSGSLYNEQFF.

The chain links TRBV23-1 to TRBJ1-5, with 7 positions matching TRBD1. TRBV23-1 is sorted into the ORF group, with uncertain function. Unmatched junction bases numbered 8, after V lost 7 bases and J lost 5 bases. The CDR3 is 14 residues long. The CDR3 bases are TGCGCCAGCATAACAGGGGCTAGGGATCAGCCCCAGCATTTT. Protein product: CASITGARDQPQHF.

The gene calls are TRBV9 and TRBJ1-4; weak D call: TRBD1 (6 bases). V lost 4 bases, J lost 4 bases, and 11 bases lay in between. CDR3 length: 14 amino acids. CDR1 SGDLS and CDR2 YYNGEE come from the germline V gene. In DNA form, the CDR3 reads TGTGCCAGCAGCTCCGGGACACTTAATGAAAAACTGTTTTTT. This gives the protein CASSSGTLNEKLFF.

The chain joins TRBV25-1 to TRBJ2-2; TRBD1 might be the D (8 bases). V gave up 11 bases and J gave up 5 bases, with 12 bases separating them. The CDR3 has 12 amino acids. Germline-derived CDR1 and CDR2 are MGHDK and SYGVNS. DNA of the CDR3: TGTGCCGCACAGGGGGGGACCGGGGAGCTGTTTTTT. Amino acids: CAAQGGTGELFF.

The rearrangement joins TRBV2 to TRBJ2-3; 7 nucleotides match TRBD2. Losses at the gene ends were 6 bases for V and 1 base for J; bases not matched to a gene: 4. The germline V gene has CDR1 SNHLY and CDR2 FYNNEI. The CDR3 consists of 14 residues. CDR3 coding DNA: TGTGCCAGCAGGTCCCGGGGGGGCACAGATACGCAGTATTTT. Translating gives CASRSRGGTDTQYF. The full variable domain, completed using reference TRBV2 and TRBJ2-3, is EPEVTQTPSHQVTQMGQEVILRCVPISNHLYFYWYRQILGQKVEFLVSFYNNEISEKSEIFDDQFSVERPDGSNFTLKIRSTKLEDSAMYFCASRSRGGTDTQYFGPGTRLTVL.

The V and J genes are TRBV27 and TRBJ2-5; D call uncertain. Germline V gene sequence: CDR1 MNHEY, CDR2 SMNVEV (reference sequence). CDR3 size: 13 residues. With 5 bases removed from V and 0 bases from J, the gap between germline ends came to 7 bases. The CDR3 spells CASSPSHQETQYF. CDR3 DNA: TGTGCCAGCAGTCCCTCCCACCAAGAGACCCAGTACTTC.